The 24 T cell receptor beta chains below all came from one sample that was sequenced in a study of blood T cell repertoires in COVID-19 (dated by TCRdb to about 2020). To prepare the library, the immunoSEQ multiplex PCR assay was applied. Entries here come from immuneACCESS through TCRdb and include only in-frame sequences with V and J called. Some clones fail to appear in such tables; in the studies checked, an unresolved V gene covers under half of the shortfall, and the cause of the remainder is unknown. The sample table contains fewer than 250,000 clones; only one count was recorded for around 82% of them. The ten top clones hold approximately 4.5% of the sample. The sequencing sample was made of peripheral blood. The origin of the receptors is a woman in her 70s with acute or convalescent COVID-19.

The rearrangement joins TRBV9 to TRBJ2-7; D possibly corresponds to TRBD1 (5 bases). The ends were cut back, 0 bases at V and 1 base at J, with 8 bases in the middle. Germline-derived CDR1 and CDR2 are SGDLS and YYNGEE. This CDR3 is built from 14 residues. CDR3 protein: CASSVDQGSYEQYF. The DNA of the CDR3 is TGTGCCAGCAGCGTAGATCAGGGATCCTACGAGCAGTACTTC.

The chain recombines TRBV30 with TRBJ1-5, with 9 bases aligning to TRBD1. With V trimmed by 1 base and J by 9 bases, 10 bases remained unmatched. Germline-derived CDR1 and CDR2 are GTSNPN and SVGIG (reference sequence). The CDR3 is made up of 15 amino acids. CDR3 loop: CAWSDDRGWGWPQHF. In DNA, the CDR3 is TGTGCCTGGAGTGATGACAGGGGGTGGGGGTGGCCCCAGCATTTT.

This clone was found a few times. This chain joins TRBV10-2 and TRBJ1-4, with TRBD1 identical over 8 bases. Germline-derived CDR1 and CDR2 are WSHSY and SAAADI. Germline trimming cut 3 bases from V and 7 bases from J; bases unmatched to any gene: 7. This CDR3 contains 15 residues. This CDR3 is CASSDPGQVGEKLFF. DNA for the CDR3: TGCGCCAGCAGTGACCCGGGACAGGTCGGTGAAAAACTGTTTTTT.

CDR3: CASSEGAGTGNTGELFF. The CDR3, as DNA: TGTGCCAGCAGTGAAGGGGCCGGGACAGGGAACACCGGGGAGCTGTTTTTT. The chain joins TRBV6-1 to TRBJ2-2; TRBD1 agrees at 8 bases. CDR1 MNHNS and CDR2 SASEGT come from the germline V gene. The CDR3 has 17 residues. Unmatched junction bases numbered 5, after V lost 1 base and J lost 1 base.

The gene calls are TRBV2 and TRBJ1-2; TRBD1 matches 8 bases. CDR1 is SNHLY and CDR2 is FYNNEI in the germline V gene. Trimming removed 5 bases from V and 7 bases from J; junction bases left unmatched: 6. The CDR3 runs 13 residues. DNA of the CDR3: TGTGCCAGCAGTTCGACAGGGGAGGGTGGCTACACCTTC. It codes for CASSSTGEGGYTF.

This CDR3 reads CASSRPGLVTGELFF. Written as DNA, the CDR3 is TGTGCCAGCAGCCGCCCGGGACTAGTGACCGGGGAGCTGTTTTTT. The J gene is TRBJ2-2, the V gene TRBV3-1 (or the pseudogene TRBV3-2), with 8 bases identical to TRBD2. Trimming at V came to 4 bases and at J to 5 bases, leaving 6 bases not matched to a gene. There are 15 residues in the CDR3. The germline CDR1 and CDR2 sequences are LGHDT and YNNKEL (reference sequence).

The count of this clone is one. CDR3 in amino acids: CASSLPQETQYF. In DNA, the CDR3 is TGTGCCAGCTCACTCCCTCAAGAGACCCAGTACTTC. The chain recombines TRBV18 with TRBJ2-5; D not certain. Trimming removed 4 bases from V and 2 bases from J, with 5 bases in between. The CDR3 covers 12 residues. Per the germline V gene, CDR1 is KGHSH and CDR2 is LQKENI.

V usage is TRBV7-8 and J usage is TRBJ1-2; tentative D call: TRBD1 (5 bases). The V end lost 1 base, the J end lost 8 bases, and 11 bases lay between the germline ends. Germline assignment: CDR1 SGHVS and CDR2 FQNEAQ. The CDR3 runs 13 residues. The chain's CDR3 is CASSLGGVMGYTF. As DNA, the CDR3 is TGTGCCAGCAGCTTAGGGGGGGTAATGGGCTACACCTTC.

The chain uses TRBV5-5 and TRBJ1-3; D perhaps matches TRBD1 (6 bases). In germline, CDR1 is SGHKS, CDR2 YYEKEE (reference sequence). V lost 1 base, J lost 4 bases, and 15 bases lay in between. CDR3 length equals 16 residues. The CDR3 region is CASSLTRGANGNTIYF. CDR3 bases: TGTGCCAGCAGCTTGACCCGGGGGGCGAACGGAAACACCATATATTTT.

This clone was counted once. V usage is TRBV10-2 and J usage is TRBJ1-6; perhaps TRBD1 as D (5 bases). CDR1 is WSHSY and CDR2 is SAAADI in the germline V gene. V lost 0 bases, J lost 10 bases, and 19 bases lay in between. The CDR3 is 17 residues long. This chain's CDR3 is CASSESFLRGLGSPLHF. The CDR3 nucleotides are TGCGCCAGCAGTGAGTCATTTCTTCGGGGACTGGGGTCACCCCTCCACTTT.

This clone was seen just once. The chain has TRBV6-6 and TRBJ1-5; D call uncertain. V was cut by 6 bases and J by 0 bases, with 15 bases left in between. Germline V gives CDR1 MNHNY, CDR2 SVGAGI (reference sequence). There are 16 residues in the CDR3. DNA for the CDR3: TGTGCCAGCAGATATGAGGACTCCTTTAGCAATCAGCCCCAGCATTTT. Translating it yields CASRYEDSFSNQPQHF.

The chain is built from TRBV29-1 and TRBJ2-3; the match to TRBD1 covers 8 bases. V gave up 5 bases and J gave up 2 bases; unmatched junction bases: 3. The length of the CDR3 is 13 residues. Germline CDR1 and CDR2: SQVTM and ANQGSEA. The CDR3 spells CSVLDRDTDTQYF. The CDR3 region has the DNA TGCAGCGTTTTGGACAGGGACACAGATACGCAGTATTTT.

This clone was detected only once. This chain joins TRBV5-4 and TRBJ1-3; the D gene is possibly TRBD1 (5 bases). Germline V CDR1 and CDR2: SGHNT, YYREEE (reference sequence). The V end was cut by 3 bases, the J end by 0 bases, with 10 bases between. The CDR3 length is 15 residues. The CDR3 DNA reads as TGTGCCAGCAGCTCGACAGCATACTCTGGAAACACCATATATTTT. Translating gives CASSSTAYSGNTIYF.

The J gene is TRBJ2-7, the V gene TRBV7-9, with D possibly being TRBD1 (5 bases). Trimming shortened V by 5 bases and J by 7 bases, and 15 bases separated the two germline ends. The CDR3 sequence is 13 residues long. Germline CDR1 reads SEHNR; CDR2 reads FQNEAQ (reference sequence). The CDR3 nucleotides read TGTGCCAGCAGCCCCCAACAGGTTTGGGAGCAGTACTTC. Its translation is CASSPQQVWEQYF.

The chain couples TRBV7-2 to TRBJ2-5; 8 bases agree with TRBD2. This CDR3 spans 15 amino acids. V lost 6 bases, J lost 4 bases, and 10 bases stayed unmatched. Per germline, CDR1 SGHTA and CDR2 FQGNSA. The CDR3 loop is CASRKDGGARETQYF. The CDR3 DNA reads TGTGCCAGCAGAAAGGACGGGGGGGCGCGAGAGACCCAGTACTTC. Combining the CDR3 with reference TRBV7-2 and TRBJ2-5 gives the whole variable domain GAGVSQSPSNKVTEKGKDVELRCDPISGHTALYWYRQSLGQGLEFLIYFQGNSAPDKSGLPSDRFSAERTGGSVSTLTIQRTQQEDSAVYLCASRKDGGARETQYFGPGTRLLVL.

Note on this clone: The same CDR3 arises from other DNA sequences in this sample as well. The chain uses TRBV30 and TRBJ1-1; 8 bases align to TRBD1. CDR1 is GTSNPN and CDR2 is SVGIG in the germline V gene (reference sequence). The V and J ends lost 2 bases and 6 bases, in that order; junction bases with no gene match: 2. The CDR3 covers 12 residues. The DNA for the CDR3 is TGTGCCTGGAGTACACAGGGGGCTGAAGCTTTCTTT. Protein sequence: CAWSTQGAEAFF. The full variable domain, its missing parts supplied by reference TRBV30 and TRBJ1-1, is SQTIHQWPATLVQPVGSPLSLECTVEGTSNPNLYWYRQAAGRGLQLLFYSVGIGQISSEVPQNLSASRPQDRQFILSSKKLLLSDSGFYLCAWSTQGAEAFFGQGTRLTVV.

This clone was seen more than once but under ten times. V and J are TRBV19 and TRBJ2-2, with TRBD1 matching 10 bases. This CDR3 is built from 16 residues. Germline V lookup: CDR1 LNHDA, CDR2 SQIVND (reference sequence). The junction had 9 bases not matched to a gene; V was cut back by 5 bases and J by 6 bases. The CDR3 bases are TGTGCCAGTAGTCTCCAGACAGGGGGCTTCTCCGGGGAGCTGTTTTTT. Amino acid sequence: CASSLQTGGFSGELFF.

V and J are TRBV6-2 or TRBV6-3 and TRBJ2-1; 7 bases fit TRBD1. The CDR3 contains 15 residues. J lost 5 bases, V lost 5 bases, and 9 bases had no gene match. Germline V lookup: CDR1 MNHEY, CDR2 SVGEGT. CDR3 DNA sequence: TGTGCCAGCAGTCGACCCTGGACAGGCCACAATGAGCAGTTCTTC. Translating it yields CASSRPWTGHNEQFF.

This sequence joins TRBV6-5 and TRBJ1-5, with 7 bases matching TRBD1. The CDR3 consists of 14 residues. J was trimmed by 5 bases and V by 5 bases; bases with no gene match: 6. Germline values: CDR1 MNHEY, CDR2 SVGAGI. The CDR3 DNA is TGTGCCAGCAGTAGACGAGGGGGCGATCAGCCCCAGCATTTT. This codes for CASSRRGGDQPQHF.

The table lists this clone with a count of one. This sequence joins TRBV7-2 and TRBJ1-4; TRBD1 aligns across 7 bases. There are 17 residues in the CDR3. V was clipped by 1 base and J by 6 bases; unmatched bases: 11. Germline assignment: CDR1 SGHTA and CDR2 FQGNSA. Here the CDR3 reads CASSLEGAGAFYEKLFF. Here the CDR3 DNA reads TGTGCCAGCAGCTTAGAGGGGGCAGGGGCCTTCTATGAAAAACTGTTTTTT.

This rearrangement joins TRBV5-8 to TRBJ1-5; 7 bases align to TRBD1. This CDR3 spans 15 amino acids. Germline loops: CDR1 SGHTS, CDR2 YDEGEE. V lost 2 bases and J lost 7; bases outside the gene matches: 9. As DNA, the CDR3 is TGTGCCAGCAGCTTAACAGGGGCCCTCTACCAGCCCCAGCATTTT. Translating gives CASSLTGALYQPQHF.

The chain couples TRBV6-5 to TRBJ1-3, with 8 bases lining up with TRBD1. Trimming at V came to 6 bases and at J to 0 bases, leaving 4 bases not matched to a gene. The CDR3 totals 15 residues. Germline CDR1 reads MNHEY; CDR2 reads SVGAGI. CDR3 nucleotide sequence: TGTGCCAGCAGCCGAGGGACAGGCTCTGGAAACACCATATATTTT. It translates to CASSRGTGSGNTIYF.

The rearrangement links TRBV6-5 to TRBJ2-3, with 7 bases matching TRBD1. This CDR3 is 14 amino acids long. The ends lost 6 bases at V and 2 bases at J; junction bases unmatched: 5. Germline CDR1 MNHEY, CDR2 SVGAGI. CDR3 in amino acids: CASRSGTATDTQYF. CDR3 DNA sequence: TGTGCCAGCAGGTCCGGGACAGCCACAGATACGCAGTATTTT.

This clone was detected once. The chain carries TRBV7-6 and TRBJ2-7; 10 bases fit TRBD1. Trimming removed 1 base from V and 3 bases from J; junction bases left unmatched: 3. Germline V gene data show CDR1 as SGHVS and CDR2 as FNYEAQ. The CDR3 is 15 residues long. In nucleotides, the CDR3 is TGTGCCAGCAGCTTAGGGGACAGGGGAATCTACGAGCAGTACTTC. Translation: CASSLGDRGIYEQYF.